Below, 17 T cell receptor beta chains from the same sample are listed, as sequenced in a study of CD8 T cells in Susac syndrome. cDNA came from around 0.5 to 1 ug RNA primed by random hexamers. TCRdb re-called the immunoSEQ multiplex PCR reads through MiXCR, storing one row per CDR3 protein. Among a few hundred thousand distinct CDR3 sequences listed, 85% were seen once. Source material: CD8+ T cells from PBMCs. The origin of the receptors is a human donor with multiple sclerosis.

This rearrangement joins TRBV20-1 to TRBJ2-1, with 12 bases aligning to TRBD2. Germline V gives CDR1 DFQATT, CDR2 SNEGSKA (reference sequence). V lost 2 bases, J lost 8 bases, and 22 bases stayed unmatched. The CDR3 runs to 20 residues. CDR3 amino acids: CSARSEGLAGGPHYIDEQFF. The CDR3 DNA follows: TGCAGTGCTAGATCAGAGGGGCTAGCGGGAGGGCCGCATTATATCGATGAGCAGTTCTTC.

The rearrangement uses TRBV7-2 and TRBJ1-1, with D tentatively TRBD1 (5 bases). The germline V gene has CDR1 SGHTA and CDR2 FQGNSA. The CDR3 covers 15 residues. With 4 bases removed from V and 0 bases from J, the gap between germline ends came to 12 bases. CDR3 loop: CASSSPGPLNTEAFF. As DNA, the CDR3 is TGTGCCAGCAGCTCCCCGGGACCCTTGAACACTGAAGCTTTCTTT.

The rearrangement uses TRBV7-9 and TRBJ2-5; 7 nucleotides agree with TRBD1. CDR3 length equals 14 residues. Losses at the gene ends were 5 bases for V and 5 bases for J; bases not matched to a gene: 8. Germline-derived CDR1 and CDR2 are SEHNR and FQNEAQ (reference sequence). DNA for the CDR3: TGTGCCAGCAGCCCGGACAGGCCCTTCGAGACCCAGTACTTC. It is translated as CASSPDRPFETQYF.

The chain has TRBV4-3 and TRBJ2-1, with 7 positions matching TRBD2. Trimming took 1 base from V and 0 from J; bases not matched to a gene: 6. The CDR3 consists of 17 residues. Germline CDR1 LGHNA, CDR2 YSLEER. In DNA form, the CDR3 reads TGCGCCAGCAGCCAAGTGAGGGGCGGGGGCTCCTACAATGAGCAGTTCTTC. It encodes CASSQVRGGGSYNEQFF.

CDR3 nucleotides: TGTGCCACCTCAGACAGTTTCAGGGACACTGAAGCTTTCTTT. It is translated as CATSDSFRDTEAFF. The chain joins TRBV10-3 to TRBJ1-1, with D perhaps matching TRBD1 (5 bases). The CDR3 spans 14 residues. Looked up from germline, CDR1 is ENHRY and CDR2 is SYGVKD. V was pared by 10 bases and J by 3 bases, with 18 bases between.

The sample holds one count of this clonotype. The gene calls are TRBV28 and TRBJ2-1; no firm D call. Germline V gives CDR1 MDHEN, CDR2 SYDVKM. Trimming pared 5 bases from V and 6 bases from J, leaving 11 bases between. CDR3 length equals 13 residues. CDR3 coding DNA: TGTGCCAGCAGTCCATTAAGACGCAATGAGCAGTTCTTC. Encoded protein: CASSPLRRNEQFF.

This clonotype appeared a single time. The chain has TRBV7-9 and TRBJ2-1; 7 nucleotides match TRBD2. V lost 2 bases and J lost 4; bases outside the gene matches: 11. Germline CDR1 SEHNR, CDR2 FQNEAQ (reference sequence). The CDR3 has 17 amino acids. CDR3 sequence: CASSLPRGEGPYNEQFF. The CDR3 nucleotides read TGTGCCAGCAGCTTACCTCGGGGGGAGGGCCCATACAATGAGCAGTTCTTC.

V usage is TRBV3-1 and J usage is TRBJ2-1; possibly TRBD2 for D (5 bases). The V gene lost 1 base and the J gene lost 8 bases, with 9 bases spanning the gap. Germline assignment: CDR1 LGHDT and CDR2 YNNKEL (reference sequence). The CDR3 length is 13 residues. The CDR3 nucleotides are TGTGCCAGCAGCCAAGGGCTAGCCGATGAGCAGTTCTTC. This encodes CASSQGLADEQFF.

The chain recombines TRBV5-1 with TRBJ1-3; D not certain. Germline V lookup: CDR1 SGHRS, CDR2 YFSETQ. Trimming removed 0 bases from V and 0 bases from J, with 10 bases in between. CDR3 size: 16 residues. CDR3 in amino acids: CASSLDSTYSGNTIYF. In DNA, the CDR3 is TGCGCCAGCAGCTTGGACAGTACCTACTCTGGAAACACCATATATTTT. The full variable domain, its missing parts supplied by reference TRBV5-1 and TRBJ1-3, is KAGVTQTPRYLIKTRGQQVTLSCSPISGHRSVSWYQQTPGQGLQFLFEYFSETQRNKGNFPGRFSGRQFSNSRSEMNVSTLELGDSALYLCASSLDSTYSGNTIYFGEGSWLTVV.

V usage is TRBV27 and J usage is TRBJ2-2; D is uncertain. The CDR3 spans 13 residues. CDR1 is MNHEY, CDR2 SMNVEV, per germline (reference sequence). V gave up 2 bases and J gave up 8 bases, with 9 bases separating them. In DNA form, the CDR3 reads TGTGCCAGCAGTTTAGACGGCGAAGGGGAGCTGTTTTTT. Protein sequence: CASSLDGEGELFF.

The sample holds one count of this clonotype. V is TRBV28 and J is TRBJ2-3; 10 bases are shared with TRBD1. The trim removed 2 bases at V and 6 bases at J, leaving 11 bases unmatched. This CDR3 is built from 17 residues. Germline V gene sequence: CDR1 MDHEN, CDR2 SYDVKM. The CDR3 spells CASSLPGDRGITDTQYF. CDR3 in DNA: TGTGCCAGCAGTTTACCCGGGGACAGGGGTATAACGGATACGCAGTATTTT.

For the CDR3, the DNA is TGCAGTGCTATTCCGCGGCAGGGGAGCTCCTACGAGCAGTACTTC. This translates into CSAIPRQGSSYEQYF. The genes are TRBV20-1 and TRBJ2-7; D is possibly TRBD1 (6 bases). V was pared by 4 bases and J by 0 bases, with 16 bases between. CDR1 is DFQATT and CDR2 is SNEGSKA in the germline V gene (reference sequence). The CDR3 is made up of 15 amino acids.

V usage is TRBV6-1 and J usage is TRBJ2-7; no firm D call. The CDR3 runs 13 residues. Germline CDR1 and CDR2: MNHNS and SASEGT. V was trimmed by 4 bases and J by 2 bases, leaving 9 bases between them. CDR3 amino acids: CASSVYATYEQYF. DNA for the CDR3: TGTGCCAGCAGTGTGTACGCCACCTACGAGCAGTACTTC.

The V call is TRBV29-1, the J call TRBJ2-7, with TRBD2 matching over 12 bases. Germline assignment: CDR1 SQVTM and CDR2 ANQGSEA. The CDR3 is 16 residues long. Unmatched junction bases numbered 7, after V lost 1 base and J lost 3 bases. Here the CDR3 reads CSVEVLAGGPVYEQYF. The CDR3 nucleotides are TGCAGCGTTGAAGTTCTAGCGGGAGGGCCAGTCTACGAGCAGTACTTC.

The chain couples TRBV28 to TRBJ1-5, with a weak D call TRBD1 (5 bases). V was trimmed by 5 bases and J by 7 bases, leaving 18 bases between them. CDR1 and CDR2 from the germline V gene are MDHEN and SYDVKM. The CDR3 sequence is 15 residues long. The CDR3 bases are TGTGCCAGCAGTCCCATGGCGGGGGGAAAGCAGCCCCAGCATTTT. This encodes CASSPMAGGKQPQHF.

The chain carries TRBV15 and TRBJ2-5; the D gene is possibly TRBD2 (5 bases). This CDR3 has 12 amino acids. Trimming took off 3 bases at V and 6 bases at J, with 8 bases between the two ends. In germline, CDR1 is LNHNV, CDR2 YYDKDF (reference sequence). The CDR3 sequence: CATSSHGKTQYF. The DNA for the CDR3 is TGTGCCACCAGCAGTCACGGGAAGACCCAGTACTTC.

The V and J genes are TRBV21-1 and TRBJ2-2. TRBV21-1 is a pseudogene segment. This CDR3 has 17 amino acids. CDR3 coding DNA: TGTGCCAGCAGCACCTCTCGTTGGGGAAAAAACACCGGGGAGCTGTTTTTT. Its protein product is CASSTSRWGKNTGELFF.